This TCR beta chain derives from a study of PD-1 blockade in mismatch repair-deficient tumors. Between the trimmed V and J ends, which lost 5 bases and 0 bases, there was a span of 14 bases. CDR3 length: 16 residues. Germline lookup yields CDR1 WSHSY and CDR2 SAAADI. TCRs were sequenced from a few patients responding to pembrolizumab. TCRdb keeps only in-frame clones here, not all; method: immunoSEQ multiplex PCR. The repertoire holds roughly 130,000 clones, with 88% as singletons. The material was peripheral blood, obtained about 17 months after starting pembrolizumab. The rearrangement uses TRBV10-2 and TRBJ1-3, with a tentative D call TRBD1 (5 bases). The receptor was derived from an adult with mismatch repair-deficient cancer. The CDR3 DNA follows: TGCGCCAGCAGTCTTGACAGCCACTACTCTGGAAACACCATATATTTT. Its translation is CASSLDSHYSGNTIYF.